A single sample gave rise to the 14 T cell receptor beta chains below, sequenced in a study of tumor-infiltrating lymphocytes in oesophageal squamous cell carcinoma. One entry per CDR3 protein results from TCRdb running MiXCR on the PCR reads. This sample has about 12,000 distinct CDR3 sequences, with around 59% found just once. The sample taken for sequencing was esophageal tumor tissue. All receptors come from a female donor with esophageal squamous cell carcinoma.

The V gene is TRBV11-1, the J gene TRBJ2-5; D unclear. Trimming took off 1 base at V and 11 bases at J, with 20 bases between the two ends. This CDR3 comprises 15 residues. Per germline, CDR1 SGHAT and CDR2 FQDESV (reference sequence). CDR3 in DNA: TGTGCCAGCAGCTTAGGGCGGCAGGTTACGGGTGAGCAGTACTTC. This sequence encodes CASSLGRQVTGEQYF.

The rearrangement uses TRBV7-6 and TRBJ2-7; 10 bases align to TRBD1. Germline V gene data show CDR1 as SGHVS and CDR2 as FNYEAQ. The trim removed 4 bases at V and 4 bases at J, leaving 1 base unmatched. The CDR3 spans 13 residues. CDR3 sequence (DNA): TGTGCCAGCAGCTGGGGACAGGGGTACGAGCAGTACTTC. This sequence encodes CASSWGQGYEQYF.

The chain couples TRBV7-6 to TRBJ2-3, with D hard to call. The J call could be wrong; TRBJ2-2 is a better fit for the DNA end. Per germline, CDR1 SGHVS and CDR2 FNYEAQ. This CDR3 contains 15 residues. The chain's CDR3 is CASSPRPTRTGELFF. The CDR3 coding sequence is TGTGCCAGCAGCCCAAGACCAACTCGAACCGGGGAGCTGTTTTTT.

The chain employs TRBV6-1 and TRBJ2-4, with a tentative D call TRBD2 (5 bases). CDR3 length: 13 amino acids. The V end was cut by 9 bases, the J end by 5 bases, with 14 bases between. Germline CDR1 reads MNHNS; CDR2 reads SASEGT. The CDR3 DNA reads TGTGCCAGTGCTAAGCAAGCGGAAAACATTCAGTACTTC. This encodes CASAKQAENIQYF.

The J gene is TRBJ2-1, the V gene TRBV6-1; D is ambiguous. The end of the DNA fits TRBJ2-7 better, so the J call may be wrong. Germline lookup yields CDR1 MNHNS and CDR2 SASEGT. This CDR3 is built from 13 residues. The CDR3 spells CASRDDSGWEQYF. The DNA for the CDR3 is TGTGCCAGCAGGGACGACTCTGGGTGGGAGCAGTACTTC.

V is TRBV6-2 or TRBV6-3 and J is TRBJ1-6; D is ambiguous. Germline loops: CDR1 MNHEY, CDR2 SVGEGT. This CDR3 region has 13 residues. V was shortened by 5 bases and J by 5 bases, with 7 bases between the two germline ends. The CDR3 nucleotides read TGTGCCAGCAGTGAACAGAATAATTCACCCCTCCACTTT. This translates into CASSEQNNSPLHF.

This rearrangement joins TRBV7-8 to TRBJ2-1; 9 bases are shared with TRBD2. The J call may be faulty, since TRBJ2-7 better matches the DNA end. There are 14 residues in the CDR3. Germline values: CDR1 SGHVS, CDR2 FQNEAQ. CDR3 nucleotide sequence: TGTGCCAGCAGCACAAGCGGGGGGCCTACGGAGCAGTACTTC. It codes for CASSTSGGPTEQYF.

At least ten counts were recorded for this clonotype. The chain couples TRBV12-3 or TRBV12-4 to TRBJ1-1; D gene uncertain. The ends were cut back, 6 bases at V and 6 bases at J, with 14 bases in the middle. The CDR3 consists of 13 residues. CDR3 nucleotide sequence: TGTGCCAGCAGGCCGGTCAACGGCGCTGAAGCTTTCTTT. This translates into CASRPVNGAEAFF.

This clonotype was picked up many times. V gene TRBV7-2 combines with J gene TRBJ1-4, with TRBD1 matching 9 bases. Germline CDR1 SGHTA, CDR2 FQGNSA. V gave up 3 bases and J gave up 7 bases; unmatched junction bases: 3. The CDR3 has 14 residues. The CDR3 bases are TGTGCCAGCAGCTTGACAGGGGGTCTTGAAAAACTGTTTTTT. Its translation is CASSLTGGLEKLFF.

V and J are TRBV28 and TRBJ2-1, with D perhaps matching TRBD2 (6 bases). The tail of the sequence fits TRBJ2-5 better, so the J call may be wrong. CDR3 length equals 14 residues. Germline CDR1 reads MDHEN; CDR2 reads SYDVKM. The CDR3 DNA sequence: TGTGCCAGCAGTAGTTCTAGCGCGGTGGAGACCCAGTACTTC. It specifies CASSSSSAVETQYF.

In this sample, this clonotype is medium-sized (0.01 to 0.1%). This chain links TRBV6-1 with TRBJ2-1; D gene unclear. CDR1 and CDR2 from the germline V gene are MNHNS and SASEGT. V dropped 8 bases and J dropped 0 bases, with 8 bases sitting between them. CDR3 size: 13 residues. DNA for the CDR3: TGTGCCAGCCCGACAAACTCCTACAATGAGCAGTTCTTC. It codes for CASPTNSYNEQFF.

As regards this clonotype: The conserved final phenylalanine or tryptophan is absent from the CDR3, which likely points to a read error. The DNA is left out, because the CDR3 cannot be placed on it with certainty; the CDR3 is given as TCRdb lists it. CDR3: CASSKFRQGA. V usage is TRBV6-1 and J usage is TRBJ2-6; TRBD1, the D gene given by the table, was not confirmed from the DNA. The CDR3 is 10 residues long, counting both termini. Germline CDR1 is MNHNS and CDR2 is SASEGT.

The V call is TRBV7-2, the J call TRBJ2-3; D gene uncertain. The length of the CDR3 is 15 residues. Germline assignment: CDR1 SGHTA and CDR2 FQGNSA. The ends were cut back, 1 base at V and 2 bases at J, with 10 bases in the middle. The CDR3 loop reads CASSLGQVDTDTQYF. The CDR3 coding sequence is TGTGCCAGCAGCTTAGGTCAGGTGGACACAGATACGCAGTATTTT. The complete variable domain, with remaining parts taken from reference TRBV7-2 and TRBJ2-3, reads GAGVSQSPSNKVTEKGKDVELRCDPISGHTALYWYRQSLGQGLEFLIYFQGNSAPDKSGLPSDRFSAERTGGSVSTLTIQRTQQEDSAVYLCASSLGQVDTDTQYFGPGTRLTVL.

The V call is TRBV7-2, the J call TRBJ2-1, with TRBD2 matching 10 bases. V gave up 5 bases and J gave up 9 bases; unmatched junction bases: 13. This CDR3 is 16 amino acids long. In germline, CDR1 is SGHTA, CDR2 FQGNSA. CDR3 amino acids: CASSTRTSGFWGEQFF. The CDR3 bases are TGTGCCAGCAGCACCCGGACTAGCGGCTTCTGGGGTGAGCAGTTCTTC.